This T cell receptor (beta chain) derives from a study of shared clonotypes between healthy human individuals (dated by TCRdb to 2020 to 2022). In the study overall: The cohort included three men and a couple of women between 18 and 49 years of age. For each donor, three plates each were used for CD4 naive and CD4 memory, two plates were used for CD8 naive, and one plate was used for CD8 memory. The study deeply sequenced blood TCR repertoires of five healthy adults to estimate repertoire size and the extent of clonotype sharing between individuals. To increase sequencing depth and limit assay-specific biases, different laboratories used diverse techniques to prepare libraries and sequence TCR repertoires. Leukapheresis yielded between about 0.8 and 9.5 billion PBMCs per donor. The study at large found these results: Compared with non-shared clonotypes, the clonotypes found in all four sorted-subset donors had higher generation probabilities. Naive subsets generally had larger estimated clonotype richness than memory subsets did. Even with the large sequencing depth, rarefaction of the sorted-subset datasets indicated that sequencing was incomplete. Sampling was restricted to blood, and TCR repertoires in tissue are likely to differ from TCR repertoires in blood. Pairwise subsampling indicated that sequencing depth was expected to affect the degree of clonotype sharing among donors. Across four donors, around 5% of naive CD4, 3% to 3.5% of naive CD8, 2.3% of memory CD4, and under 0.45% of memory CD8 clonotypes were shared. Because the study included a small number of donors, the genetic and exposure-history diversity represented was limited.

This clone has only a few counts. The clone's antigen remains unknown. Base quality data are lacking; no much larger clone is found one base away. V is shortened by 6 bases, J by 3 bases, and the region joining them spans 14 bases. From the cysteine up to the phenylalanine, the CDR3 has a length of 15 residues. Only the CDR3 region is kept as DNA, spanning 45 bases read in frame from base 1. CDR1 and CDR2, looked up from the germline V gene (reference sequence), are SGHAT and FQDESV. Donors were healthy HIV-negative adults with no recently reported acute infections or vaccinations. Every donor was a Caucasian adult residing in Nashville, Tennessee, USA. Magnetic negative selection was used to enrich CD4+ T cells, after which naive cells were positively selected on CD45RA and the negative fraction became the memory subset. Blood was obtained by leukapheresis, after which PBMCs were separated by Ficoll-Histopaque density gradient centrifugation and cryopreserved in liquid nitrogen vapor phase. Analytical flow cytometry was used to check the purity and quantity of each magnetically sorted T cell population. From each sorted fraction, genomic DNA was isolated and quantified by UV absorbance on a Nanodrop 2000c.

Using the deep immunoSEQ assay, TCR CDR3 regions were amplified from genomic DNA by multiplex PCR. Genomic DNA extracted from each cell subset was distributed evenly over all wells of several immunoSEQ 96-well plates, and each plate served as one replicate. For sorted subsets, approximately 200 ng of genomic DNA, equivalent to 25,000 to 30,000 T cell genomes, went into each replicate PCR. Purified libraries were measured with a Qubit 3.0 fluorometer, size-checked on a Bioanalyzer 2100, and measured again with the KAPA Library Quantification kit. Every immunoSEQ 96-well plate was sequenced on a dedicated single-read 150-cycle Illumina NextSeq 550 flow cell. As for the authors' bioinformatics: Because the immunoSEQ output held only junctional sequences and lacked quality scores, the filtering could not match the filtering applied to full-length reads. To assign V/J genes and CDR3, sequences were annotated using PyIR, a Python wrapper for IgBLAST v1.9, with IMGT germline references. Reads were removed for weak V/J assignments (E-value above 1e-6), missing CDR3, stop codons, out-of-frame junctions, or ambiguous translated residues. V3J clonotypes were defined as sequences sharing an identical inferred V gene, J gene, and CDR3 amino acid sequence. The percentage overlap between two repertoires was calculated by dividing the number of shared unique clonotypes by the size of the smaller repertoire. RTK rarefaction, the Chao1 estimator, and Recon v2.1 estimates of unobserved clonotypes were used to assess repertoire richness. OLGA was used to compute generation probabilities for all TCRbeta clonotypes that the gDNA method yielded from a few donors. The source is immuneACCESS, and TCRdb retained only in-frame sequences with V and J called. Part of the clones is not carried over; for the studies checked, unresolved V genes explain less than half of this, and the remainder is unexplained. Clone size and the V and J calls come from that table; the DNA yielded D and trimming. The sample has roughly 680,000 clones on record, roughly 72% of them singletons. In total, the top ten clones hold about 1.7% of the sample.

The sequence is built from TRBV11-1 and TRBJ1-4; confidence is insufficient to name the D gene. The source of this sequence is a woman aged 25 to 39 in good health. The sample consisted of memory CD4+ T cells sorted from blood. Per the publication, the cell subset or site label means: CD45RA-negative fraction. The nucleotides are TGTGCCAGCAGTCGATCTCTGGGCGCTAATGAAAAACTGTTTTTT. The encoded protein is CASSRSLGANEKLFF.